These 22 T cell receptor beta chains came from one sample sequenced in a study of T cell responses to AZD1222 COVID-19 vaccine. Measured with immunoSEQ multiplex PCR; TCRdb has only the in-frame clones, and not every one. The profile shows about 160,000 clones, roughly 94% of them singletons. The sample was peripheral blood, taken 28 days after the second AZD1222 dose. Receptors originate from an adult who received the AZD1222 COVID-19 vaccine.

This chain uses TRBV24-1 with TRBJ1-1; 8 positions agree with TRBD1. The CDR3 is 13 residues long. V trimming: 3 bases; J trimming: 6 bases; junction bases outside the gene matches: 2. Looked up from germline, CDR1 is KGHDR and CDR2 is SFDVKD. The CDR3 DNA follows: TGTGCCACCAGTGATCGACAGGGGTCTGAAGCTTTCTTT. Protein sequence: CATSDRQGSEAFF.

J is TRBJ1-1 and V is TRBV7-8; D ambiguous. This CDR3 is built from 14 residues. Germline V gene lookup returns CDR1 SGHVS and CDR2 FQNEAQ. The V end lost 5 bases, the J end lost 9 bases, and 19 bases lay between the germline ends. CDR3 in amino acids: CASSIKTLTGKAFF. CDR3 bases: TGTGCCAGCAGCATTAAGACACTGACGGGAAAAGCTTTCTTT.

In DNA form, the CDR3 reads TGTGCCAGCAGCCATAGGACAGGGGGCATCACCAATAATTCACCCCTCCACTTT. This encodes CASSHRTGGITNNSPLHF. The chain recombines TRBV7-2 with TRBJ1-6; 11 positions match TRBD1. Trimming took 5 bases from V and 5 from J; bases not matched to a gene: 11. The CDR3 has 18 residues. Per germline, CDR1 SGHTA and CDR2 FQGNSA.

Only one count was recorded for this clone. This rearrangement joins TRBV6-1 to TRBJ2-7; 9 bases fit TRBD2. The germline V gene encodes CDR1 MNHNS and CDR2 SASEGT. The CDR3 is 15 residues long. V trimming: 5 bases; J trimming: 3 bases; junction bases outside the gene matches: 8. The CDR3 here is CASSNTGTSRYEQYF. The CDR3 bases are TGTGCCAGCAGTAATACCGGGACTAGCCGCTACGAGCAGTACTTC.

This rearrangement joins TRBV7-8 to TRBJ2-3; 11 bases are a match to TRBD2. Looked up from germline, CDR1 is SGHVS and CDR2 is FQNEAQ. With 2 bases clipped from V and 7 bases from J, the junction kept 8 bases outside the gene matches. The CDR3 is 16 amino acids. The CDR3 spells CASSLSLAGGHHTQYF. For the CDR3, the DNA is TGTGCCAGCAGCTTAAGTCTAGCGGGAGGCCACCATACGCAGTATTTT.

This chain joins TRBV2 and TRBJ2-3; 8 nucleotides align to TRBD1. The ends lost 6 bases at V and 3 bases at J; junction bases unmatched: 8. Germline CDR1 and CDR2: SNHLY and FYNNEI. This CDR3 has 15 amino acids. CDR3 sequence: CASRGYRGKTDTQYF. As DNA, the CDR3 is TGTGCCAGCAGGGGGTACAGGGGGAAGACAGATACGCAGTATTTT.

Note on this clone: At one end, the junction sequence differs from germline, possibly due to a read error. The V gene is TRBV28, the J gene TRBJ1-2; possible D gene TRBD1, 5 bases. The germline CDR1 and CDR2 sequences are MDHEN and SYDVKM. CDR3 length equals 14 residues. This CDR3 is CASTPAGGDPSLAF. In nucleotides, the CDR3 is TGTGCCAGCACCCCTGCCGGTGGGGACCCCTCTCTTGCCTTC.

The rearrangement uses TRBV19 and TRBJ2-2, with D possibly being TRBD1 (6 bases). Germline V CDR1 and CDR2: LNHDA, SQIVND (reference sequence). This CDR3 is 15 amino acids long. V lost 5 bases to trimming and J lost 3 bases, with 13 bases between them. CDR3 in amino acids: CASSRAGDDTGELFF. The CDR3 nucleotides read TGTGCCAGTAGTCGGGCAGGGGATGACACCGGGGAGCTGTTTTTT.

V is TRBV18 and J is TRBJ1-5, with 7 nucleotides matching TRBD1. Germline trimming cut 3 bases from V and 8 bases from J; bases unmatched to any gene: 4. The CDR3 runs to 13 residues. Germline CDR1 and CDR2: KGHSH and LQKENI. The CDR3 DNA is TGTGCCAGCTCACCTGGGACAGTCGAGCCCCAGCATTTT. It is translated as CASSPGTVEPQHF. The full variable domain, rest sourced from reference TRBV18 and TRBJ1-5, is NAGVMQNPRHLVRRRGQEARLRCSPMKGHSHVYWYRQLPEEGLKFMVYLQKENIIDESGMPKERFSAEFPKEGPSILRIQQVVRGDSAAYFCASSPGTVEPQHFGDGTRLSIL.

Here the CDR3 DNA reads TGTGCCAGCAGTACAGGGGTTGGCTACGAGCAGTACTTC. It specifies CASSTGVGYEQYF. This chain connects TRBV6-5 to TRBJ2-7; 7 bases fit TRBD1. V lost 5 bases, J lost 3 bases, and 4 bases stayed unmatched. The CDR3 has 13 residues. Germline V gives CDR1 MNHEY, CDR2 SVGAGI.

The CDR3: CASSLITGYSGNTIYF. CDR3 bases: TGCGCCAGCAGCTTGATTACAGGATACTCTGGAAACACCATATATTTT. This rearrangement joins TRBV5-1 to TRBJ1-3, with D tentatively TRBD1 (5 bases). Germline lookup yields CDR1 SGHRS and CDR2 YFSETQ. V was shortened by 1 base and J by 0 bases, with 11 bases between the two germline ends. There are 16 residues in the CDR3.

The chain is built from TRBV7-8 and TRBJ2-7; 10 bases align to TRBD2. Per the germline V gene, CDR1 is SGHVS and CDR2 is FQNEAQ. This CDR3 spans 16 amino acids. V was clipped by 1 base and J by 5 bases; unmatched bases: 8. This chain's CDR3 is CASSLVAGGGVNEQYF. DNA for the CDR3: TGTGCCAGCAGCTTAGTAGCGGGAGGCGGCGTAAACGAGCAGTACTTC.

The gene calls are TRBV24-1 and TRBJ2-3; D call uncertain. Trimming removed 5 bases from V and 2 bases from J, with 4 bases in between. Germline lookup yields CDR1 KGHDR and CDR2 SFDVKD. The CDR3 covers 12 residues. The chain's CDR3 is CATSGYTDTQYF. In nucleotides, the CDR3 is TGTGCCACCAGTGGTTACACAGATACGCAGTATTTT.

The DNA of the CDR3 is TGTGCCAGCTCACCACCCAGGCCGGGGGGCTACACCTTC. Encoded protein: CASSPPRPGGYTF. The J gene is TRBJ1-2, the V gene TRBV18; D not resolved. Trimming left V 0 bases short and J 8 bases short, with 10 bases between. CDR1 is KGHSH and CDR2 is LQKENI in the germline V gene. There are 13 residues in the CDR3.

This clone has just one count. V and J are TRBV19 and TRBJ1-5, with D tentatively TRBD1 (6 bases). This CDR3 is built from 15 residues. Trimming pared 5 bases from V and 7 bases from J, leaving 18 bases between. The germline CDR1 and CDR2 sequences are LNHDA and SQIVND (reference sequence). For the CDR3, the DNA is TGTGCCAGTAGTGGGTCGAAGGGGGGGCAGCAGCCCCAGCATTTT. Protein sequence: CASSGSKGGQQPQHF.

This rearrangement joins TRBV4-2 to TRBJ2-1; 8 bases fit TRBD2. The germline V gene has CDR1 LGHNA and CDR2 YNFKEQ. This CDR3 region has 16 residues. Trimming cost V 0 bases and J 4 bases; bases outside gene matches: 5. The CDR3 sequence: CASSQDISGGYNEQFF. The CDR3 DNA follows: TGTGCCAGCAGCCAAGATATAAGCGGGGGTTACAATGAGCAGTTCTTC.

As DNA, the CDR3 is TGTGCCAGCTCACCACCTATTACGTCCAGGGAAGGTCTTAGTGAAGCTTTCTTT. This gives the protein CASSPPITSREGLSEAFF. The chain carries TRBV18 and TRBJ1-1; maybe TRBD1 (5 bases). Trimming took 0 bases from V and 7 from J, leaving 24 bases between them. The CDR3 has 18 residues. From germline, CDR1 is KGHSH and CDR2 LQKENI.

V gene TRBV15 combines with J gene TRBJ1-4, with a possible D match to TRBD1 (5 bases). The CDR3 sequence is 14 residues long. Trimming cost V 0 bases and J 8 bases, with 10 bases left between them. The germline gives CDR1 LNHNV, CDR2 YYDKDF (reference sequence). The CDR3 bases are TGTGCCACCAGCAGAGATTGGGGGGAGGAAAAACTGTTTTTT. Protein product: CATSRDWGEEKLFF.

The chain has TRBV28 and TRBJ2-3; 9 nucleotides match TRBD2. From germline, CDR1 is MDHEN and CDR2 SYDVKM. This CDR3 is built from 15 residues. Trimming removed 3 bases from V and 6 bases from J; junction bases left unmatched: 7. CDR3 coding DNA: TGTGCCAGCAGTTTTATTAGCGGGAGATCGGATACGCAGTATTTT. Its protein is CASSFISGRSDTQYF. Based on the CDR3 plus reference TRBV28 and TRBJ2-3, the full variable domain is DVKVTQSSRYLVKRTGEKVFLECVQDMDHENMFWYRQDPGLGLRLIYFSYDVKMKEKGDIPEGYSVSREKKERFSLILESASTNQTSMYLCASSFISGRSDTQYFGPGTRLTVL.

The CDR3 loop is CASSPRGMEGYTF. DNA of the CDR3: TGTGCCAGCAGCCCCAGAGGGATGGAGGGCTACACCTTC. The chain carries TRBV5-8 and TRBJ1-2; D is ambiguous. Trimming shortened V by 4 bases and J by 8 bases, and 15 bases separated the two germline ends. The CDR3 is 13 residues long. Germline assignment: CDR1 SGHTS and CDR2 YDEGEE.

DNA for the CDR3: TGTGCCAGCAGGTCCCTTGGGCTAGCAGAGGAGTTCTTC. Protein: CASRSLGLAEEFF. This rearrangement joins TRBV27 to TRBJ2-1; possible D gene TRBD2, 5 bases. The ends were cut back, 6 bases at V and 14 bases at J, with 20 bases in the middle. There are 13 residues in the CDR3. CDR1 and CDR2 from the germline V gene are MNHEY and SMNVEV (reference sequence).

The V call is TRBV7-2, the J call TRBJ2-7; 10 bases align to TRBD2. V gave up 1 base and J gave up 9 bases; unmatched junction bases: 9. From germline, CDR1 is SGHTA and CDR2 FQGNSA. This CDR3 has 15 amino acids. The CDR3: CASSLGASGSFGQYF. CDR3 DNA sequence: TGTGCCAGCAGCTTAGGGGCTAGCGGGAGCTTTGGGCAGTACTTC.